A selection of T cell receptor beta chains follows, all from one sample in a study of shared clonotypes between healthy human individuals. Generated by immunoSEQ multiplex PCR, the TCRdb table keeps only in-frame clones and is missing some. The sample consists of roughly 2.4 million clones, about 94% of them appearing once. Source material: naive CD4+ T cells sorted from blood. These receptors were taken from a man aged 18-30 years in good health. Each CDR3 is given with its conserved first and last residue. A D gene is named only where the DNA matches it firmly. Size values are once, few and many counts, or a class for expanded clones, and some rows have none.

D: NA; size: once; V: TRBV6-1; J: TRBJ2-7; length: 13; CDR3: CASRLADSYEQYF; DNA: TGTGCCAGCCGGCTAGCAGACTCCTACGAGCAGTACTTC
D: NA; size: NA; V: TRBV6-6; J: TRBJ1-1; length: 14; CDR3: CASSYDQANTEAFF; DNA: TGTGCCAGCAGTTACGATCAGGCGAACACTGAAGCTTTCTTT
D: NA; size: NA; V: TRBV7-2; J: TRBJ1-3; length: 15; CDR3: CASSPLTGSGNTIYF; DNA: TGTGCCAGCAGCCCTCTGACAGGCTCTGGAAACACCATATATTTT
D: TRBD1; size: NA; V: TRBV10-3; J: TRBJ2-2; length: 15; CDR3: CAIRTGTGDTGELFF; DNA: TGTGCCATCAGAACCGGGACAGGGGACACCGGGGAGCTGTTTTTT
D: NA; size: NA; V: TRBV7-8; J: TRBJ2-4; length: 18; CDR3: CASSSSEYSLIVKNIQYF; DNA: TGTGCCAGCAGCTCCTCCGAGTACAGCCTCATAGTCAAAAACATTCAGTACTTC
D: NA; size: NA; V: TRBV27; J: TRBJ2-3; length: 14; CDR3: CASRGQGVADTQYF; DNA: TGTGCCAGCAGGGGGCAGGGTGTAGCAGATACGCAGTATTTT
D: NA; size: few; V: TRBV5-1; J: TRBJ2-7; length: 13; CDR3: CASSLVQGYEQYF; DNA: TGCGCCAGCAGCTTGGTTCAGGGCTACGAGCAGTACTTC
D: NA; size: NA; V: TRBV19; J: TRBJ1-2; length: 16; CDR3: CASRPSRGSRGFGYTF; DNA: TGTGCCAGTAGGCCATCCCGGGGGAGCAGGGGCTTCGGCTACACCTTC
D: TRBD1; size: NA; V: TRBV5-1; J: TRBJ2-1; length: 17; CDR3: CASSLAVTGGILDEQFF; DNA: TGCGCCAGCAGCTTGGCGGTGACAGGGGGCATTTTGGATGAGCAGTTCTTC
D: NA; size: NA; V: TRBV10-3; J: TRBJ2-5; length: 13; CDR3: CAAREWGGETQYF; DNA: TGTGCCGCCAGGGAGTGGGGAGGCGAGACCCAGTACTTC
D: NA; size: NA; V: TRBV7-8; J: TRBJ2-5; length: 14; CDR3: CASSLAGRQETQYF; DNA: TGTGCCAGCAGCTTGGCAGGGCGCCAAGAGACCCAGTACTTC
D: TRBD1; size: NA; V: TRBV7-9; J: TRBJ2-3; length: 16; CDR3: CASSRVEGASTDTQYF; DNA: TGTGCCAGCAGCCGTGTTGAGGGGGCGAGCACAGATACGCAGTATTTT
D: TRBD2; size: NA; V: TRBV7-2; J: TRBJ2-7; length: 14; CDR3: CASSPLAVGYEQYF; DNA: TGTGCCAGCAGCCCCCTAGCGGTGGGCTACGAGCAGTACTTC
D: NA; size: NA; V: TRBV6-6; J: TRBJ2-2; length: 16; CDR3: CASSYPFPGGTGELFF; DNA: TGTGCCAGCAGTTACCCGTTCCCAGGTGGGACCGGGGAGCTGTTTTTT
D: TRBD2; size: NA; V: TRBV6-1; J: TRBJ2-2; length: 15; CDR3: CASRRAGSNTGELFF; DNA: TGTGCCAGCAGGCGAGCGGGGTCGAACACCGGGGAGCTGTTTTTT
D: NA; size: NA; V: TRBV6-5; J: TRBJ1-3; length: 13; CDR3: CASSAGDGNTIYF; DNA: TGTGCCAGCAGTGCAGGGGATGGAAACACCATATATTTT
D: NA; size: NA; V: TRBV20-1; J: TRBJ2-1; length: 11; CDR3: CSAPGPGAQFF; DNA: TGCAGTGCTCCGGGACCCGGGGCGCAGTTCTTC
D: NA; size: NA; V: TRBV1; J: TRBJ2-7; length: 16; CDR3: CTSSQDTRTGTYEQYF; DNA: TGCACCAGCAGCCAAGATACCAGGACAGGGACCTACGAGCAGTACTTC
D: NA; size: NA; V: TRBV6-5; J: TRBJ1-1; length: 14; CDR3: CASSLTDGAFEAFF; DNA: TGTGCCAGCAGCCTCACTGATGGGGCCTTCGAAGCTTTCTTT
D: NA; size: NA; V: TRBV6-5; J: TRBJ2-7; length: 13; CDR3: CASSYSIISEQYF; DNA: TGTGCCAGCAGTTACTCGATCATCTCCGAGCAGTACTTC
D: TRBD2; size: NA; V: TRBV7-2; J: TRBJ2-3; length: 17; CDR3: CASSDTWSLSGGDTQYF; DNA: TGTGCCAGCAGCGACACATGGTCGTTGAGCGGGGGGGATACGCAGTATTTT
D: NA; size: NA; V: TRBV6-1; J: TRBJ2-6; length: 18; CDR3: CASSEATRGLSGANVLTF; DNA: TGTGCCAGCAGTGAAGCAACCAGGGGCCTATCTGGGGCCAACGTCCTGACTTTC
D: NA; size: once; V: TRBV19; J: TRBJ1-5; length: 14; CDR3: CASSIGVGDGPQHF; DNA: TGTGCCAGTAGTATCGGTGTGGGGGATGGACCCCAGCATTTT
D: TRBD2; size: NA; V: TRBV5-1; J: TRBJ2-3; length: 19; CDR3: CASSGAGTSGRGMADTQYF; DNA: TGCGCCAGCAGCGGAGCCGGGACTAGCGGGAGGGGAATGGCAGATACGCAGTATTTT
D: NA; size: NA; V: TRBV10-3; J: TRBJ1-1; length: 13; CDR3: CAISEGVDTEAFF; DNA: TGTGCCATCAGTGAGGGGGTTGACACTGAAGCTTTCTTT
D: TRBD1; size: NA; V: TRBV30; J: TRBJ1-5; length: 13; CDR3: CAWGQGRNQPQHF; DNA: TGTGCCTGGGGACAGGGGCGGAATCAGCCCCAGCATTTT
D: NA; size: few; V: TRBV6-5; J: TRBJ1-5; length: 13; CDR3: CASSYDPIQPQHF; DNA: TGTGCCAGCAGTTACGATCCGATTCAGCCCCAGCATTTT
D: NA; size: NA; V: TRBV7-9; J: TRBJ2-5; length: 15; CDR3: CASSLRGPSGETQYF; DNA: TGTGCCAGCAGCTTGAGGGGCCCGTCCGGTGAGACCCAGTACTTC
D: TRBD1; size: NA; V: TRBV19; J: TRBJ1-1; length: 12; CDR3: CASSIGQGKAFF; DNA: TGTGCCAGTAGTATCGGACAGGGGAAAGCTTTCTTT
D: NA; size: NA; V: TRBV9; J: TRBJ1-2; length: 16; CDR3: CASSVDLEARPSGYTF; DNA: TGTGCCAGCAGCGTAGATCTGGAGGCCCGGCCCTCCGGCTACACCTTC
D: NA; size: NA; V: TRBV6-1; J: TRBJ1-4; length: 15; CDR3: CASSEAGGSYEKLFF; DNA: TGTGCCAGCAGTGAAGCGGGGGGGAGTTATGAAAAACTGTTTTTT
D: NA; size: NA; V: TRBV7-9; J: TRBJ1-3; length: 14; CDR3: CASSSLALGNTIYF; DNA: TGTGCCAGCAGCTCCCTCGCGCTTGGAAACACCATATATTTT
D: NA; size: NA; V: TRBV9; J: TRBJ2-7; length: 16; CDR3: CASSESTGWGSYEQYF; DNA: TGTGCCAGCAGCGAATCAACAGGGTGGGGCTCCTACGAGCAGTACTTC
D: TRBD1; size: NA; V: TRBV27; J: TRBJ1-2; length: 15; CDR3: CASSRTGGVDYGYTF; DNA: TGTGCCAGCAGTCGGACAGGGGGCGTGGACTATGGCTACACCTTC
D: NA; size: NA; V: TRBV25-1; J: TRBJ1-2; length: 13; CDR3: CASSASGNYGYTF; DNA: TGTGCCAGCAGTGCTTCTGGAAACTATGGCTACACCTTC
D: NA; size: NA; V: TRBV4-1; J: TRBJ2-1; length: 12; CDR3: CASSQEVGEQFF; DNA: TGCGCCAGCAGCCAAGAAGTGGGGGAGCAGTTCTTC
D: NA; size: NA; V: TRBV7-9; J: TRBJ2-3; length: 15; CDR3: CASSPKGGGTDTQYF; DNA: TGTGCCAGCAGCCCCAAGGGGGGCGGCACAGATACGCAGTATTTT
D: NA; size: NA; V: TRBV2; J: TRBJ2-5; length: 12; CDR3: CASSEQGETQYF; DNA: TGTGCCAGCAGTGAGCAGGGAGAGACCCAGTACTTC
D: TRBD2; size: NA; V: TRBV11-2; J: TRBJ2-5; length: 16; CDR3: CASSPRGGDELGTQYF; DNA: TGTGCCAGCAGCCCCCGCGGGGGGGACGAACTTGGGACCCAGTACTTC
D: NA; size: NA; V: TRBV4-1; J: TRBJ2-3; length: 15; CDR3: CASSQAGAKSDTQYF; DNA: TGCGCCAGCAGCCAAGCGGGGGCCAAGTCAGATACGCAGTATTTT
D: TRBD1; size: NA; V: TRBV10-1; J: TRBJ1-2; length: 13; CDR3: CASSEGQGATPTF; DNA: TGCGCCAGCAGTGAAGGACAGGGGGCCACTCCTACCTTC
D: TRBD2; size: NA; V: TRBV2; J: TRBJ2-3; length: 15; CDR3: CASRALAGGTDTQYF; DNA: TGTGCCAGCAGGGCACTAGCGGGGGGCACAGATACGCAGTATTTT
D: NA; size: NA; V: TRBV9; J: TRBJ1-2; length: 14; CDR3: CASSVAQDLYGYTF; DNA: TGTGCCAGCAGCGTGGCACAGGATCTCTATGGCTACACCTTC
D: TRBD2; size: NA; V: TRBV7-9; J: TRBJ2-7; length: 16; CDR3: CASSFSGTSGTYEQYF; DNA: TGTGCCAGCAGCTTTTCGGGGACTAGCGGAACCTACGAGCAGTACTTC
D: NA; size: NA; V: TRBV12-5; J: TRBJ2-7; length: 11; CDR3: CASGLDREQYF; DNA: TGTGCTAGTGGTTTGGATCGGGAGCAGTACTTC
D: TRBD1; size: NA; V: TRBV5-6; J: TRBJ1-2; length: 16; CDR3: CASSAGTGGSNYGYTF; DNA: TGTGCCAGCAGCGCCGGGACAGGGGGGTCCAACTATGGCTACACCTTC
D: NA; size: NA; V: TRBV7-9; J: TRBJ1-4; length: 12; CDR3: CASSADSEKLFF; DNA: TGTGCCAGCAGCGCCGACAGTGAAAAACTGTTTTTT
D: TRBD2; size: NA; V: TRBV6-1; J: TRBJ2-7; length: 15; CDR3: CASSEGRTSGSPYYF; DNA: TGTGCCAGCAGTGAAGGCCGGACTAGCGGGAGCCCGTATTACTTC
D: TRBD2; size: NA; V: TRBV7-9; J: TRBJ2-3; length: 15; CDR3: CASSQGLARTDTQYF; DNA: TGTGCCAGCAGCCAGGGACTAGCGAGGACAGATACGCAGTATTTT
D: NA; size: NA; V: TRBV10-2; J: TRBJ2-3; length: 15; CDR3: CASSDPTSVSDTQYF; DNA: TGCGCCAGCAGTGACCCCACCTCAGTGTCGGATACGCAGTATTTT
D: NA; size: NA; V: TRBV5-1; J: TRBJ2-6; length: 14; CDR3: CASSPDPGANVLTF; DNA: TGCGCCAGCAGCCCTGACCCTGGGGCCAACGTCCTGACTTTC
D: NA; size: NA; V: TRBV30; J: TRBJ1-5; length: 19; CDR3: CAWSVRGHGRGWRNQPQHF; DNA: TGTGCCTGGAGTGTGAGAGGTCACGGGCGCGGATGGCGCAATCAGCCCCAGCATTTT
D: TRBD1; size: once; V: TRBV5-5; J: TRBJ2-7; length: 14; CDR3: CASSLGGQGIEQYF; DNA: TGTGCCAGCAGCTTGGGTGGACAGGGTATCGAGCAGTACTTC
D: TRBD2; size: NA; V: TRBV30; J: TRBJ2-3; length: 15; CDR3: CAWSLLAGPTDTQYF; DNA: TGTGCCTGGAGTCTCCTAGCGGGACCCACAGATACGCAGTATTTT
D: NA; size: NA; V: TRBV29-1; J: TRBJ2-7; length: 13; CDR3: CRRVRGSGDEQYF; DNA: TGCAGACGGGTCCGGGGAAGTGGAGACGAGCAGTACTTC